This T cell receptor beta chain was captured in a study of blood T cell repertoires in COVID-19. This CDR3 is built from 17 residues. Germline CDR1 is SNHLY and CDR2 is FYNNEI. After removal of 2 bases from V and 1 base from J, the junction contained 6 bases not matched to a gene. Measured with immunoSEQ multiplex PCR; TCRdb has only the in-frame clones, and not every one. In the table there are 100,000 or so clones, around 87% of which are singletons. The chain combines TRBV2 with TRBJ2-1; 9 bases are shared with TRBD2. The TCR originated in a woman aged 30 to 39 with acute or convalescent COVID-19. Material: peripheral blood. CDR3 sequence (DNA): TGTGCCAGCAGTGAACACCGGCGGGGGGGGTCCTACAATGAGCAGTTCTTC. This gives the protein CASSEHRRGGSYNEQFF.